This TCR beta chain was sequenced during a study of cytomegalovirus exposure and HLA in healthy donors. Whole-study results and caveats: In an earlier analysis, most TCR beta V segments were productive about 87% or about 30% of the time.

J was trimmed by 7 bases and V by 4 bases; bases with no gene match: 7. The V gene's germline CDR1 is MDHEN and CDR2 SYDVKM. The CDR3 runs to 15 residues. The primer mix had 60 Vbeta and 13 Jbeta primers. The method was immunoSEQ multiplex PCR; TCRdb's version includes in-frame clones alone and lacks a portion of them. This table holds 150,000 or so clones, roughly 80% found once. This clone appeared once. As yet, its antigen is unknown. V usage is TRBV28 and J usage is TRBJ1-3; 10 nucleotides align to TRBD1. The sequenced sample was PBMCs. The sequence was collected from a man aged 25 to 45 in good health and CMV-seropositive. The CDR3 nucleotides are TGTGCCAGCAGTTCCCCGAGGACAGGGGGTAACACCATATATTTT. It translates to CASSSPRTGGNTIYF. Looking up the rest from reference TRBV28 and TRBJ1-3 gives the full variable domain: DVKVTQSSRYLVKRTGEKVFLECVQDMDHENMFWYRQDPGLGLRLIYFSYDVKMKEKGDIPEGYSVSREKKERFSLILESASTNQTSMYLCASSSPRTGGNTIYFGEGSWLTVV.